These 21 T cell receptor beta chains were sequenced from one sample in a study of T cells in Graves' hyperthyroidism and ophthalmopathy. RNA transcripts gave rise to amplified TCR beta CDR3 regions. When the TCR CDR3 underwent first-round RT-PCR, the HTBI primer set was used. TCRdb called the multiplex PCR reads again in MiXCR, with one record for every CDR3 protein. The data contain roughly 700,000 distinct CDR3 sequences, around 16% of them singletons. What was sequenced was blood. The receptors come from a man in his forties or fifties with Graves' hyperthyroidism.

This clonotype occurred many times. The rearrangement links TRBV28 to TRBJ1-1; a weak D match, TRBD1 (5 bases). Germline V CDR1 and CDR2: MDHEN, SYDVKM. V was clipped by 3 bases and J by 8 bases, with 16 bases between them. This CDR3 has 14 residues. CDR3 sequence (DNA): TGTGCCAGCAGTTTCCCCGCCGGGGCGGGCGAAGCTTTCTTT. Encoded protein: CASSFPAGAGEAFF.

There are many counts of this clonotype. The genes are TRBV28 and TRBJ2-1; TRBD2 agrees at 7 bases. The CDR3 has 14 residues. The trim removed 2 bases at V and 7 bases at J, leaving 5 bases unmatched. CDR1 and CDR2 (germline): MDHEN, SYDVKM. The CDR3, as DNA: TGTGCCAGCAGTTTAGCGGGACTAAGAAATGAGCAGTTCTTC. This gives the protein CASSLAGLRNEQFF.

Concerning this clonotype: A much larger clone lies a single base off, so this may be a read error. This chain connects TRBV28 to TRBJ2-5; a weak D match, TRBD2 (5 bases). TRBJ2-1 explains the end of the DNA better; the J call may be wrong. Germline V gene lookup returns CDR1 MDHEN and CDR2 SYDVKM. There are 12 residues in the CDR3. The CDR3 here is CASSPKGETQFF. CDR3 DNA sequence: TGTGCCAGCAGTCCAAAGGGAGAGACCCAGTTCTTC.

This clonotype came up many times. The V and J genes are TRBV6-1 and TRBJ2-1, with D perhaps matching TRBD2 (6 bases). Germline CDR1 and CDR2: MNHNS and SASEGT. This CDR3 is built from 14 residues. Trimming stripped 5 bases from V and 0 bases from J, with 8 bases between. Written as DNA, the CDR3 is TGTGCCAGCAGTAGAGCGGGCTCCTACAATGAGCAGTTCTTC. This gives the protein CASSRAGSYNEQFF.

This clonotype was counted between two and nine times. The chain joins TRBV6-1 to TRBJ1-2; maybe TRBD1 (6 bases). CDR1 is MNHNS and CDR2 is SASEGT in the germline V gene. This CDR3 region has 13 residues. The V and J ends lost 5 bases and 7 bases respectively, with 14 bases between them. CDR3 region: CASSPRGGLGYTF. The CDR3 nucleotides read TGTGCCAGCAGTCCCCGCGGGGGGCTTGGCTACACCTTC.

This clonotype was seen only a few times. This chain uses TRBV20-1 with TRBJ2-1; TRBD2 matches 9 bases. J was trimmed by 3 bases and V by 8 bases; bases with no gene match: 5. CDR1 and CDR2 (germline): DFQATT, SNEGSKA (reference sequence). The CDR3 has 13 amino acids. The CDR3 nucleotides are TGCAGTACGCCTAGCGGGATCTACAATGAGCAGTTCTTC. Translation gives CSTPSGIYNEQFF.

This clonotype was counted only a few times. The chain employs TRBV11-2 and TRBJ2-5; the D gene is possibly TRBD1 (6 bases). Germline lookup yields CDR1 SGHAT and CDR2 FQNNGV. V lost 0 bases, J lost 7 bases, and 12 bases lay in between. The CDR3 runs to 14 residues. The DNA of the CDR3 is TGTGCCAGCAGCTTAGAAAGGGTCAGGGGGACCCAGTACTTC. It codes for CASSLERVRGTQYF. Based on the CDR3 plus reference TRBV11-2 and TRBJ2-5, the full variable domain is EAGVAQSPRYKIIEKRQSVAFWCNPISGHATLYWYQQILGQGPKLLIQFQNNGVVDDSQLPKDRFSAERLKGVDSTLKIQPAKLEDSAVYLCASSLERVRGTQYFGPGTRLLVL.

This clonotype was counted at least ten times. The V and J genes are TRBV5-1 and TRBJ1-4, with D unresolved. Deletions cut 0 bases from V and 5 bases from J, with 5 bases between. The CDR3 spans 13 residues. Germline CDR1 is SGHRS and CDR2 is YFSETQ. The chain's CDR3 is CASSLDLNEKLFF. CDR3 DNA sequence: TGCGCCAGCAGCTTGGACCTCAATGAAAAACTGTTTTTT. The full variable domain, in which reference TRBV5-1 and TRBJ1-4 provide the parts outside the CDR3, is KAGVTQTPRYLIKTRGQQVTLSCSPISGHRSVSWYQQTPGQGLQFLFEYFSETQRNKGNFPGRFSGRQFSNSRSEMNVSTLELGDSALYLCASSLDLNEKLFFGSGTQLSVL.

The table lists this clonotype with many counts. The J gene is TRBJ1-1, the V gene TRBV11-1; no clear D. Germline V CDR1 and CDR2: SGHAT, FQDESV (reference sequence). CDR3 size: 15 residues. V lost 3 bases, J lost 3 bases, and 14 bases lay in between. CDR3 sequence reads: CASSFLQRGDTEAFF. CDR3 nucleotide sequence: TGTGCCAGCAGCTTCCTTCAGAGAGGAGACACTGAAGCTTTCTTT.

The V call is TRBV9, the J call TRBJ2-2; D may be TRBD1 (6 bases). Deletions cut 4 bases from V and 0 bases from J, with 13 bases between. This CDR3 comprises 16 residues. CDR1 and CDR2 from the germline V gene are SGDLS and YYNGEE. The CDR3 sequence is CASSPGTFSNTGELFF. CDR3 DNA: TGTGCCAGCAGCCCGGGGACATTCTCGAACACCGGGGAGCTGTTTTTT.

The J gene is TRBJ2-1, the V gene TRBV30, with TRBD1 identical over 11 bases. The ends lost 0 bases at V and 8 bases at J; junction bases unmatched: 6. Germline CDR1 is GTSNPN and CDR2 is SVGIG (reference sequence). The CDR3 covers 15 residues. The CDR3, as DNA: TGTGCCTGGAGTGTAGGGACAGGGGGTTTCTATGAGCAGTTCTTC. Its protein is CAWSVGTGGFYEQFF.

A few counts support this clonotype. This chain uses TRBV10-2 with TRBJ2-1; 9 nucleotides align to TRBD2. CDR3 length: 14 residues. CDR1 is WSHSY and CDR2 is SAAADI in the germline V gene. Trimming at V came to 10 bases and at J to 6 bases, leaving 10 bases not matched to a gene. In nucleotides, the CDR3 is TGCGCCATTGAAGGGATAGCGGGAGCCAATGAGCAGTTCTTC. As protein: CAIEGIAGANEQFF.

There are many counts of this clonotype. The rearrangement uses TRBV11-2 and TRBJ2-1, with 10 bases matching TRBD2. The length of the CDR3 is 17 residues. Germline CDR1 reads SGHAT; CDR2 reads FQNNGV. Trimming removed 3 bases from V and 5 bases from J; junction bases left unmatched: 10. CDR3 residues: CASSFDPRTSGHNEQFF. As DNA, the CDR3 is TGTGCCAGCAGCTTTGACCCCCGGACTAGCGGACACAATGAGCAGTTCTTC.

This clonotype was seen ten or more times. The CDR3 region is CASSSNSGYAYGYTF. DNA for the CDR3: TGTGCCAGCAGTTCCAACTCGGGGTACGCCTATGGCTACACCTTC. V and J are TRBV6-5 and TRBJ1-2; D gene ambiguous. Trimming cost V 4 bases and J 4 bases, with 16 bases left between them. Looked up from germline, CDR1 is MNHEY and CDR2 is SVGAGI. The CDR3 consists of 15 residues.

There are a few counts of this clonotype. This CDR3 reads CSVPGILNTEAFF. CDR3 bases: TGCAGCGTTCCAGGTATTTTGAACACTGAAGCTTTCTTT. The chain recombines TRBV29-1 with TRBJ1-1; no clear D. Between the trimmed V and J ends, which lost 5 bases and 0 bases, there was a span of 10 bases. This CDR3 is 13 amino acids long. CDR1 and CDR2 from the germline V gene are SQVTM and ANQGSEA.

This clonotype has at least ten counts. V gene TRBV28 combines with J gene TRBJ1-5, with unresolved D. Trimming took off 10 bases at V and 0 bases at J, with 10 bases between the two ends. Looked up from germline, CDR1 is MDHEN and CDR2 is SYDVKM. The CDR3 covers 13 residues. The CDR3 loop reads CATSRDSNQPQHF. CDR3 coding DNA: TGTGCCACCTCGAGAGATAGCAATCAGCCCCAGCATTTT.

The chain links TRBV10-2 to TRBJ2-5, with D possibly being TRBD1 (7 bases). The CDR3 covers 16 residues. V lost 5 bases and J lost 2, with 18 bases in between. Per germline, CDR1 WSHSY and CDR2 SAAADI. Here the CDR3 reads CASSKRQGGRQETQYF. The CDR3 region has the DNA TGCGCCAGCAGTAAAAGACAGGGAGGAAGGCAAGAGACCCAGTACTTC.

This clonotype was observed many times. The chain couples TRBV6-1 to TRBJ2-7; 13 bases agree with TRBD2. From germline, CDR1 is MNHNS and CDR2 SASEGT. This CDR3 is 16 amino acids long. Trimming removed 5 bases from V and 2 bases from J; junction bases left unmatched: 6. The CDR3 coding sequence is TGTGCCAGCAGTTACGGGACTAGCGGGACGGCCTACGAGCAGTACTTC. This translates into CASSYGTSGTAYEQYF.

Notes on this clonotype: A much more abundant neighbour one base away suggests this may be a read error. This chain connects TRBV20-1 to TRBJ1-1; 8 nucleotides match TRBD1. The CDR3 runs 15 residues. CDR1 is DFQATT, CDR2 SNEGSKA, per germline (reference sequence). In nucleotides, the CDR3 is TGCAGTGCTGGAGGACGGGGACAGGCTAACACTCAAGCTTTCTTT. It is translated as CSAGGRGQANTQAFF.

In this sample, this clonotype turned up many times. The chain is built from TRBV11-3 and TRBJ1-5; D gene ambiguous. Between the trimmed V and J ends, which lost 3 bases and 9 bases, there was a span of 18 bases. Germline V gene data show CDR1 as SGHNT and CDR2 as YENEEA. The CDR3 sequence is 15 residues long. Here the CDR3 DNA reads TGTGCCAGCAGCTTGAGTAGCCGAAGGTTAGCGCCCCAGCATTTT. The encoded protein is CASSLSSRRLAPQHF.

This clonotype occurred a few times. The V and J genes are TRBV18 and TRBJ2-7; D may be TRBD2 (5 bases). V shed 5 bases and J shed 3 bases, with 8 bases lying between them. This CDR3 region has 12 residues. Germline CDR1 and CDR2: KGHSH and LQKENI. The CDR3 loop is CASSFRDYEQYF. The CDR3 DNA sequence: TGTGCCAGCTCATTCCGGGACTACGAGCAGTACTTC.